Sequencing of this T cell receptor (beta chain) was carried out in a study of blood T cell repertoires in COVID-19. For the study at large: T cells, B-cell-depleted T cells, or PBMCs provided the cDNA or gDNA that served as material.

CDR1 and CDR2 from the germline V gene are SGHAT and FQNNGV. Trimming removed 5 bases from V and 0 bases from J; junction bases left unmatched: 7. There are 16 residues in the CDR3. The repertoire was sequenced with immunoSEQ multiplex PCR; TCRdb's copy has only in-frame clones and lacks some. The repertoire holds more than 350,000 clones, with 70% to 90% as singletons. The TCR originated in a woman aged 25 to 45 with COVID-19, enrolled during active disease. The sample was peripheral blood. The chain joins TRBV11-2 to TRBJ2-1, with 7 bases that match TRBD2. CDR3 in DNA: TGTGCCAGCAGCCTGCTCGCGGGAGCCTCCTACAATGAGCAGTTCTTC. Protein: CASSLLAGASYNEQFF.